Detailed here is one T cell receptor (beta chain). Its antigen is not identified. This sample is drawn from a study of blood T cells in healthy people across ages. The study, taken as a whole, reports: Roughly linear age-related decline in beta diversity appeared, significant by age 40.

V was clipped by 6 bases and J by 9 bases, with 15 bases between them. Per germline, CDR1 MDHEN and CDR2 SYDVKM. CDR3 size: 14 residues. Sample-barcoded 5' priming and a J-beta primer mix drove a second PCR of 7 to 11 cycles. In TCRdb, the 5' RACE reads were re-called with MiXCR into one record per CDR3 protein. The sample yields 1 million or so distinct CDR3 sequences, around 45% seen once. Healthy Caucasians from Russia aged about 6 to 90 served as donors. Sequencing was performed on blood. This sequence joins TRBV28 and TRBJ1-6, with D possibly TRBD1 on 6 matching bases. This sequence originates from a woman in her fifties or sixties in good health. CDR3 protein: CASRSSGVGSPLHF. CDR3 DNA sequence: TGTGCCAGCAGATCATCAGGGGTAGGTTCACCCCTCCACTTT.